These 25 T cell receptor beta chains share one sample of origin, sequenced in a study of T cells in Graves' hyperthyroidism and ophthalmopathy. Authors of the study amplified TCR beta CDR3 regions from RNA transcripts. HTBI primers were the set used in a first-round RT-PCR of the TCR CDR3. One entry per CDR3 protein, called by TCRdb with MiXCR from the multiplex PCR reads. The profile shows roughly 400,000 distinct CDR3 sequences, over 12% of them singletons. The sequencing input was blood. The receptors were sampled from a man aged 50-60 years with Graves' ophthalmopathy.

This clonotype showed up just a few times. The chain joins TRBV7-2 to TRBJ1-5; 7 positions agree with TRBD1. Germline values: CDR1 SGHTA, CDR2 FQGNSA. The CDR3 covers 18 residues. With V trimmed by 5 bases and J by 0 bases, 13 bases remained unmatched. The CDR3 reads CASSLRQGHQLSNQPQHF. The CDR3 DNA reads as TGTGCCAGCAGCCTTCGACAGGGCCACCAACTTAGCAATCAGCCCCAGCATTTT. Using reference TRBV7-2 and TRBJ1-5 for the parts outside the CDR3, the full variable domain is GAGVSQSPSNKVTEKGKDVELRCDPISGHTALYWYRQSLGQGLEFLIYFQGNSAPDKSGLPSDRFSAERTGGSVSTLTIQRTQQEDSAVYLCASSLRQGHQLSNQPQHFGDGTRLSIL.

This clonotype was observed many times. This chain joins TRBV4-2 and TRBJ2-7; 11 bases map to TRBD2. CDR3 length: 16 residues. Trimming at V came to 5 bases and at J to 2 bases, leaving 8 bases not matched to a gene. Germline V gives CDR1 LGHNA, CDR2 YNFKEQ. CDR3 residues: CASSSRTSGSTYEQYF. The DNA for the CDR3 is TGTGCCAGCAGCTCCAGGACTAGCGGGTCAACCTACGAGCAGTACTTC.

At least ten counts were recorded for this clonotype. The J gene is TRBJ2-1, the V gene TRBV12-3 or TRBV12-4; D is perhaps TRBD1 (7 bases). With 8 bases removed from V and 4 bases from J, the gap between germline ends came to 15 bases. The CDR3 has 14 amino acids. The DNA of the CDR3 is TGTGCCAGCCTGGAGGGGGCCACATACAATGAGCAGTTCTTC. Translation gives CASLEGATYNEQFF.

This rearrangement joins TRBV28 to TRBJ1-5; D may be TRBD1 (5 bases). Germline loops: CDR1 MDHEN, CDR2 SYDVKM. The ends were cut back, 6 bases at V and 9 bases at J, with 21 bases in the middle. The CDR3 has 15 amino acids. CDR3 bases: TGTGCCAGCAGCCCGGGAGGTAGGGACCTTTGGCCCCAGCATTTT. This sequence encodes CASSPGGRDLWPQHF.

This clonotype occurred many times. The chain carries TRBV12-3 or TRBV12-4 and TRBJ1-1; D is unclear. The ends were cut back, 6 bases at V and 0 bases at J, with 5 bases in the middle. This CDR3 region has 12 residues. CDR3 sequence: CASRGLNTEAFF. CDR3 nucleotides: TGTGCCAGCAGAGGCCTGAACACTGAAGCTTTCTTT.

The DNA for the CDR3 is TGTGCCAGTAGTCAACGGGGTCGGGGGGCGTACAATCAGCCCCAGCATTTT. Translating it yields CASSQRGRGAYNQPQHF. The V and J genes are TRBV19 and TRBJ1-5; tentatively, D is TRBD1 (6 bases). The germline CDR1 and CDR2 sequences are LNHDA and SQIVND (reference sequence). The CDR3 consists of 17 residues. V was shortened by 5 bases and J by 3 bases, with 20 bases between the two germline ends.

The rearrangement joins TRBV6-1 to TRBJ2-3; 8 bases fit TRBD1. After removal of 10 bases from V and 4 bases from J, the junction contained 7 bases not matched to a gene. The germline V gene has CDR1 MNHNS and CDR2 SASEGT. This CDR3 has 13 residues. CDR3 DNA sequence: TGTGCCACCACGGACAGGGCGGCAGATACGCAGTATTTT. Translation: CATTDRAADTQYF.

V and J are TRBV24-1 and TRBJ1-5, with D unclear. V shed 8 bases and J shed 2 bases, with 3 bases lying between them. Germline CDR1 KGHDR, CDR2 SFDVKD. CDR3 length: 11 residues. The CDR3 sequence is CATTRNQPQHF. CDR3 DNA: TGTGCCACCACTCGCAATCAGCCCCAGCATTTT.

In this sample, this clonotype turned up many times. J is TRBJ2-7 and V is TRBV20-1, with TRBD2 matching over 10 bases. V was pared by 1 base and J by 3 bases, with 6 bases of the junction left unmatched. The germline CDR1 and CDR2 sequences are DFQATT and SNEGSKA (reference sequence). The CDR3 covers 15 residues. CDR3 DNA sequence: TGCAGTGCTAGAGGCGGGACTAGCGATATCTACGAGCAGTACTTC. Amino acid sequence: CSARGGTSDIYEQYF.

This clonotype has more than one count but fewer than ten. The V and J genes are TRBV2 and TRBJ2-7, with D perhaps matching TRBD2 (6 bases). Trimming pared 7 bases from V and 0 bases from J, leaving 7 bases between. The CDR3 is made up of 12 amino acids. The germline gives CDR1 SNHLY, CDR2 FYNNEI. The CDR3 region has the DNA TGTGCCAGCACCGGGAGCTCCTACGAGCAGTACTTC. Translating gives CASTGSSYEQYF.

This chain joins TRBV12-3 or TRBV12-4 and TRBJ1-2; D remains ambiguous. The CDR3 length is 14 residues. V was cut by 1 base and J by 4 bases, with 10 bases left in between. In DNA, the CDR3 is TGTGCCAGCAGTTTAGGCCGGTTTAGCTATGGCTACACCTTC. Its translation is CASSLGRFSYGYTF.

The rearrangement links TRBV11-3 to TRBJ2-2; a weak D match, TRBD2 (5 bases). With 6 bases removed from V and 4 bases from J, the gap between germline ends came to 18 bases. The CDR3 consists of 16 residues. Germline V gene data show CDR1 as SGHNT and CDR2 as YENEEA. The CDR3 here is CASRFYTSGRTGELFF. CDR3 DNA: TGTGCCAGCAGATTTTACACGAGCGGACGCACCGGGGAGCTGTTTTTT.

This clonotype has more than one count but fewer than ten. The chain links TRBV20-1 to TRBJ2-5; weak D call: TRBD1 (6 bases). The V end lost 5 bases, the J end lost 6 bases, and 10 bases lay between the germline ends. The germline CDR1 and CDR2 sequences are DFQATT and SNEGSKA (reference sequence). The CDR3 loop spans 11 amino acids. The CDR3 DNA follows: TGCAGTGCTTTCAGGGGTCAGACCCAGTACTTC. The encoded protein is CSAFRGQTQYF.

The V gene is TRBV6-1, the J gene TRBJ1-1, with D uncertain. CDR1 is MNHNS, CDR2 SASEGT, per germline. Trimming cost V 5 bases and J 4 bases, with 11 bases left between them. The CDR3 extends over 13 amino acids. The CDR3 coding sequence is TGTGCCAGCAGTCGCCCCGCAGGCACTGAAGCTTTCTTT. Protein: CASSRPAGTEAFF.

J is TRBJ1-4 and V is TRBV4-1; D is unresolved. This CDR3 region has 17 residues. V was shortened by 6 bases and J by 3 bases, with 20 bases between the two germline ends. Germline V gene sequence: CDR1 MGHRA, CDR2 YSYEKL. Here the CDR3 DNA reads TGCGCCAGCAGACACAATATCGTCCGGGTTCCTAATGAAAAACTGTTTTTT. Its translation is CASRHNIVRVPNEKLFF.

Worth noting for this clonotype: Since a much larger clone is just one base distant, this may be a read error. The chain employs TRBV12-3 or TRBV12-4 and TRBJ1-6; maybe TRBD1 (5 bases). The CDR3 consists of 15 residues. V lost 6 bases and J lost 8, with 17 bases in between. The CDR3 protein is CASSSPGRVDSPLHF. DNA of the CDR3: TGTGCCAGCAGCTCTCCTGGCAGGGTGGATTCACCCCTCCACTTT.

Notes on this clonotype: Compared with germline, one end of the junction differs, possibly owing to a read error. The chain combines TRBV7-7 with TRBJ2-2; 9 nucleotides align to TRBD1. Germline CDR1 and CDR2: SSHAT and FNYEAQ (reference sequence). The CDR3 contains 15 residues. CDR3 region: CASSSGQGWTGELFF. DNA for the CDR3: TGTGCTAGCAGCTCCGGACAGGGGTGGACCGGGGAGCTGTTTTTT.

There are a few counts of this clonotype. V and J are TRBV6-1 and TRBJ1-1; no firm D call. The CDR3 length is 13 residues. Germline V gives CDR1 MNHNS, CDR2 SASEGT. V was cut by 2 bases and J by 0 bases, with 4 bases left in between. In nucleotides, the CDR3 is TGTGCCAGCAGTGAAAAGTTGAACACTGAAGCTTTCTTT. Translation gives CASSEKLNTEAFF.

A word on this clonotype: This may arise from a read error, as a much more abundant clone is one base away. The chain joins TRBV6-1 to TRBJ1-2, with 10 positions matching TRBD1. CDR1 is MNHNS and CDR2 is SASEGT in the germline V gene. The V and J ends lost 4 bases and 7 bases, in that order; junction bases with no gene match: 9. The CDR3 consists of 15 residues. The CDR3 nucleotides are TGTGCCAGCAGTGGGACAGGGGGAGAACTGGGTGGCTACACCTTC. This sequence encodes CASSGTGGELGGYTF.

This clonotype was detected ten times or more. The chain joins TRBV7-9 to TRBJ1-4; D remains unclear. Germline V gene lookup returns CDR1 SEHNR and CDR2 FQNEAQ (reference sequence). CDR3 length equals 17 residues. Trimming pared 1 base from V and 0 bases from J, leaving 12 bases between. The CDR3 DNA reads TGTGCCAGCAGCTTAGAAGCCCCGCAGGCAACTAATGAAAAACTGTTTTTT. As protein: CASSLEAPQATNEKLFF.

The V call is TRBV19, the J call TRBJ2-1; TRBD1 or TRBD2 may be the D gene (6 bases each). V lost 10 bases to trimming and J lost 0 bases, with 19 bases between them. CDR1 and CDR2 from the germline V gene are LNHDA and SQIVND (reference sequence). The CDR3 runs 16 residues. CDR3 in DNA: TGTGCCACCCAGTGGGGGGCGACGAGCTCCTACAATGAGCAGTTCTTC. Translated: CATQWGATSSYNEQFF.

In its sample, this clonotype was seen many times. The chain couples TRBV11-3 to TRBJ2-2; D perhaps matches TRBD2 (5 bases). Looked up from germline, CDR1 is SGHNT and CDR2 is YENEEA. Between the trimmed V and J ends, which lost 1 base and 6 bases, there was a span of 6 bases. This CDR3 has 13 amino acids. CDR3: CASSLASPGELFF. The CDR3 region has the DNA TGTGCCAGCAGCTTAGCTAGCCCCGGGGAGCTGTTTTTT.

This clonotype was found many times. J is TRBJ1-6 and V is TRBV27; D unclear. There are 16 residues in the CDR3. The V and J ends lost 3 bases and 9 bases respectively, with 18 bases between them. Germline loops: CDR1 MNHEY, CDR2 SMNVEV (reference sequence). This CDR3 reads CASSFVKGFGGSPLHF. The CDR3 DNA reads TGTGCCAGCAGTTTCGTAAAAGGGTTTGGTGGTTCACCCCTCCACTTT.

A word on this clonotype: Possible read error: a much larger clone is one base away. The rearrangement joins TRBV5-1 to TRBJ2-3, with D maybe TRBD1 (5 bases). The CDR3 spans 14 residues. Germline V lookup: CDR1 SGHRS, CDR2 YFSETQ. The CDR3 nucleotides are TGCGCCAGCAGCTTTGACAGCGTCACAGATGCGCAGTATTTT. Its protein is CASSFDSVTDAQYF.

The chain carries TRBV10-2 and TRBJ2-7, with D possibly matching TRBD2 (6 bases). With 8 bases removed from V and 0 bases from J, the gap between germline ends came to 20 bases. The CDR3 loop spans 16 amino acids. CDR1 is WSHSY and CDR2 is SAAADI in the germline V gene. The CDR3 DNA reads TGCGCCAGCGCCCCCCCCCGGGTCGGGAGCTCCTACGAGCAGTACTTC. Translated: CASAPPRVGSSYEQYF.